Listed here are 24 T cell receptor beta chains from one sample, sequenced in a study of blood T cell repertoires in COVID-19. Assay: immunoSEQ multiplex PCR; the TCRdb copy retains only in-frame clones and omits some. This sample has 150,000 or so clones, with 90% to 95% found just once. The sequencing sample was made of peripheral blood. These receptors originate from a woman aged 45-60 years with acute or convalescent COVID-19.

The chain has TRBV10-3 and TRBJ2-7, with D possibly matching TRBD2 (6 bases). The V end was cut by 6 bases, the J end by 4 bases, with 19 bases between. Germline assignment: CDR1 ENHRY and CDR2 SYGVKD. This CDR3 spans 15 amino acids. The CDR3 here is CAISQQYGGTYEQYF. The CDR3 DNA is TGTGCCATCAGCCAACAGTATGGGGGGACTTACGAGCAGTACTTC.

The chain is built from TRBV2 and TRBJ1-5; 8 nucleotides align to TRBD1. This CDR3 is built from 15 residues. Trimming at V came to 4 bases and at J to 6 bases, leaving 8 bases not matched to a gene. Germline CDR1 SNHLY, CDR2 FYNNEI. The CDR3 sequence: CASSAEGRGRQPQHF. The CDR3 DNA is TGTGCCAGCAGTGCGGAAGGCAGGGGGCGTCAGCCCCAGCATTTT.

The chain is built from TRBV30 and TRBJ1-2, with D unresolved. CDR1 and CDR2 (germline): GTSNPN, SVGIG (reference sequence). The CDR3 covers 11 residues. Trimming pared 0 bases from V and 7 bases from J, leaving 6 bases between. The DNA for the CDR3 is TGTGCCTGGAGTGTACGGTTTGGCTACACCTTC. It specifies CAWSVRFGYTF.

The CDR3 DNA sequence: TGTGCCAGTAGTATGGGACAGACTGAAGCTTTCTTT. It is translated as CASSMGQTEAFF. The rearrangement uses TRBV19 and TRBJ1-1; 7 bases fit TRBD1. Germline loops: CDR1 LNHDA, CDR2 SQIVND (reference sequence). Trimming removed 3 bases from V and 5 bases from J; junction bases left unmatched: 0. CDR3 length equals 12 residues.

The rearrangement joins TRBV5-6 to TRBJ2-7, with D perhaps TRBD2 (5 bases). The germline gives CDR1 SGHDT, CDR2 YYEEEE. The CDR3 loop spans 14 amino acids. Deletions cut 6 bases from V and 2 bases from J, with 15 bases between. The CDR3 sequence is CASNLRERTYEQYF. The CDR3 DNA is TGTGCCAGCAATTTACGGGAACGGACCTACGAGCAGTACTTC.

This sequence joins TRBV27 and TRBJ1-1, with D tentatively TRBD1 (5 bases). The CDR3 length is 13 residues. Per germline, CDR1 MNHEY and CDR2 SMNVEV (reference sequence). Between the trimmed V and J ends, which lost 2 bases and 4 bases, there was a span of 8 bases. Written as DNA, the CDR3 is TGTGCCAGCAGTTTAGTGGGGGGCACTGAAGCTTTCTTT. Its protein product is CASSLVGGTEAFF.

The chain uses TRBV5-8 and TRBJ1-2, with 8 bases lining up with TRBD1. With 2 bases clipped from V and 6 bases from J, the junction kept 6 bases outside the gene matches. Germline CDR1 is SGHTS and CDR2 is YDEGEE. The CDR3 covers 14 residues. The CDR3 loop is CASSFRGQGHGYTF. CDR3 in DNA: TGTGCCAGCAGCTTCCGCGGACAGGGTCATGGCTACACCTTC.

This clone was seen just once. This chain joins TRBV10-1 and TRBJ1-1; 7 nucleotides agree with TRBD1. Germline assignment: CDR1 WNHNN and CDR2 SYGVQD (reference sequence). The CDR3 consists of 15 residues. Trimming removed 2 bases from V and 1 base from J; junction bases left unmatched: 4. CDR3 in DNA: TGCGCCAGCAGTGAGGACCGGGACAGGAACACTGAAGCTTTCTTT. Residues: CASSEDRDRNTEAFF.

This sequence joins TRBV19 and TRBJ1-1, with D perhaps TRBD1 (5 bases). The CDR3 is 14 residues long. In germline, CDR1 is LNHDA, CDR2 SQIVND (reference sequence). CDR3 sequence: CATVLGGRGTEAFF. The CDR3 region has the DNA TGTGCGACTGTTCTGGGGGGTCGAGGCACTGAAGCTTTCTTT. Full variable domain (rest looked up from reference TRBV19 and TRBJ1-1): DGGITQSPKYLFRKEGQNVTLSCEQNLNHDAMYWYRQDPGQGLRLIYYSQIVNDFQKGDIAEGYSVSREKKESFPLTVTSAQKNPTAFYLCATVLGGRGTEAFFGQGTRLTVV.

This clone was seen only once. The CDR3 bases are TGCGCCAGCAGTATCGGAGCGGCAGCCTACGAGCAGTACTTC. Its protein is CASSIGAAAYEQYF. The chain joins TRBV10-1 to TRBJ2-7; maybe TRBD2 (5 bases). This CDR3 is built from 14 residues. Looked up from germline, CDR1 is WNHNN and CDR2 is SYGVQD (reference sequence). The V gene lost 5 bases and the J gene lost 2 bases, with 13 bases spanning the gap.

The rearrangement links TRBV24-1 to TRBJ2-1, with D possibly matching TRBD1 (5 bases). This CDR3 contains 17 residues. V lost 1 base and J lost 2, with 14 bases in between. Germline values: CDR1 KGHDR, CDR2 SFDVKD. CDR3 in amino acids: CATSDFLGANAYNEQFF. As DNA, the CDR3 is TGTGCCACCAGTGATTTTCTTGGGGCGAACGCCTACAATGAGCAGTTCTTC.

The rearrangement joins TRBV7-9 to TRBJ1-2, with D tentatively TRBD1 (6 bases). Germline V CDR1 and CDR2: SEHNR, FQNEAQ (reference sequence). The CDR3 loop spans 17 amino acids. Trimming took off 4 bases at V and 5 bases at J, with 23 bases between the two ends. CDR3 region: CASSSVTGKVGLYGYTF. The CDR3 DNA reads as TGTGCCAGCAGCTCAGTAACAGGGAAAGTCGGTCTATATGGCTACACCTTC.

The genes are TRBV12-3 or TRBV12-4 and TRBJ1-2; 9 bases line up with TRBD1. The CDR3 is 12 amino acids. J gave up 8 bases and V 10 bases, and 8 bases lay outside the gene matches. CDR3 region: CATTGGAGGYTF. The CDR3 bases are TGTGCCACCACAGGGGGCGCCGGAGGCTACACCTTC.

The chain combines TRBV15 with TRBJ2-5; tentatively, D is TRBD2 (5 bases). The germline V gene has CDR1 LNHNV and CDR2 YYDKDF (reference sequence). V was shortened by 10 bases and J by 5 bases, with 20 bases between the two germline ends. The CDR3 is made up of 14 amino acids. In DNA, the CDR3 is TGTGCCATCCGGTCTGAGGGTTACCGTGAGACCCAGTACTTC. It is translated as CAIRSEGYRETQYF. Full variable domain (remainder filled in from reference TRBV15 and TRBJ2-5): DAMVIQNPRYQVTQFGKPVTLSCSQTLNHNVMYWYQQKSSQAPKLLFHYYDKDFNNEADTPDNFQSRRPNTSFCFLDIRSPGLGDTAMYLCAIRSEGYRETQYFGPGTRLLVL.

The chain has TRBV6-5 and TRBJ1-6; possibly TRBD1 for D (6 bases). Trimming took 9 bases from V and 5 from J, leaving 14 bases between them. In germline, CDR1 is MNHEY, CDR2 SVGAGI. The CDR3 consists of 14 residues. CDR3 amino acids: CASLKGGDNSPLHF. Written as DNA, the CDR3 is TGTGCCAGTCTAAAGGGGGGGGATAATTCACCCCTCCACTTT.

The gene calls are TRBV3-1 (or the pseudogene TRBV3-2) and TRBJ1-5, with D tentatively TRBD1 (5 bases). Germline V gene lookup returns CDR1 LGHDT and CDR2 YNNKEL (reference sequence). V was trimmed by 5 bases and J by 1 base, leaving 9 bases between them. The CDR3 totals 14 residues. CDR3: CASSSGLSNQPQHF. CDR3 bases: TGTGCCAGCAGCTCAGGGTTAAGCAATCAGCCCCAGCATTTT.

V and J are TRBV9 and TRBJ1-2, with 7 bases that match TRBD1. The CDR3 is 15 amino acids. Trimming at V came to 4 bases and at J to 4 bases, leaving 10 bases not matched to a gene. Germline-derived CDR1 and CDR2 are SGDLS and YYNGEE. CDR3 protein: CASSTQDRLSYGYTF. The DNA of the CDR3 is TGTGCCAGCAGCACCCAGGACAGGCTCAGCTATGGCTACACCTTC.

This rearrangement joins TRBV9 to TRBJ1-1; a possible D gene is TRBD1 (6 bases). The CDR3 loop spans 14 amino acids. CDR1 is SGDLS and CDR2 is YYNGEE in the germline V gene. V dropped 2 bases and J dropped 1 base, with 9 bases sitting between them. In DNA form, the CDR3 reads TGTGCCAGCAGCGTCGGGACACCGAACACTGAAGCTTTCTTT. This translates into CASSVGTPNTEAFF.

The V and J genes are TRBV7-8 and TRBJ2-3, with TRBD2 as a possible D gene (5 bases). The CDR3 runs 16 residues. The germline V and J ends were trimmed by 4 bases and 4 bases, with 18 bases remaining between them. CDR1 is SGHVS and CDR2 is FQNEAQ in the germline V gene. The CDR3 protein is CASSSEVWSSSDTQYF. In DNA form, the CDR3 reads TGTGCCAGCAGCTCGGAGGTATGGAGTTCCTCAGATACGCAGTATTTT.

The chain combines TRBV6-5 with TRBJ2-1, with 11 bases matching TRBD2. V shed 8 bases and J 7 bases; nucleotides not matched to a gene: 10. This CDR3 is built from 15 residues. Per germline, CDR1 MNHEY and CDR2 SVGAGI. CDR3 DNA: TGTGCCAGCCATCAATTAGCGGGAGGGATTAATGAGCAGTTCTTC. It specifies CASHQLAGGINEQFF.

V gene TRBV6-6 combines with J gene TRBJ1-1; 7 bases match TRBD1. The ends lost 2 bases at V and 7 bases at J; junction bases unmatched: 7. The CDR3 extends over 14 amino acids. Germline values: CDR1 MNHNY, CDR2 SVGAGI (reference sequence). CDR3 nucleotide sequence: TGTGCCAGCAGTTACCCCGAGCAGGGGGGTGAAGCTTTCTTT. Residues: CASSYPEQGGEAFF.

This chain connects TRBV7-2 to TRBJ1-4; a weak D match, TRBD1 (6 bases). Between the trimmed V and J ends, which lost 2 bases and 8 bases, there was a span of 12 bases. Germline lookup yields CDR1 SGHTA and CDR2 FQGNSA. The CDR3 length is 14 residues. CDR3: CASSLQGKGEKLFF. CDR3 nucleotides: TGTGCCAGCAGCTTACAGGGGAAAGGGGAAAAACTGTTTTTT.

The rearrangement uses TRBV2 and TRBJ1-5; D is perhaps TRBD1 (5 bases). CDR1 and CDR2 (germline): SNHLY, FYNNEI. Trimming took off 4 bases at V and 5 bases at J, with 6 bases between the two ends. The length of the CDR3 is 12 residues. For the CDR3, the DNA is TGTGCCAGCAGTGGACAGTATCAGCCCCAGCATTTT. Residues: CASSGQYQPQHF.

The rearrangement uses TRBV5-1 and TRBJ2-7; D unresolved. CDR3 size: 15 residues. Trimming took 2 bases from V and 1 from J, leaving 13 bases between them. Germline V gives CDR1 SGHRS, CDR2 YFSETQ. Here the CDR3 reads CASSFYPGESYEQYF. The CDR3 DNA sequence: TGCGCCAGCAGCTTTTATCCGGGTGAGTCCTACGAGCAGTACTTC.